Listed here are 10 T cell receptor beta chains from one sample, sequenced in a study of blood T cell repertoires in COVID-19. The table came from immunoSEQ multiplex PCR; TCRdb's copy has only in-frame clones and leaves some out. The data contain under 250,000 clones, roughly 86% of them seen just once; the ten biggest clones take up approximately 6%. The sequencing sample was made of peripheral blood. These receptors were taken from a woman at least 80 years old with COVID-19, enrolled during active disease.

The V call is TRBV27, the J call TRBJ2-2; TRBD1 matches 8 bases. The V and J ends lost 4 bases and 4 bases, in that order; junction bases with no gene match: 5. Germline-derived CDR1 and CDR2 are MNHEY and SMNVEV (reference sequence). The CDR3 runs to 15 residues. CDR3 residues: CASSSGQVFTGELFF. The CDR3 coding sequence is TGTGCCAGCAGTTCGGGACAGGTATTCACCGGGGAGCTGTTTTTT.

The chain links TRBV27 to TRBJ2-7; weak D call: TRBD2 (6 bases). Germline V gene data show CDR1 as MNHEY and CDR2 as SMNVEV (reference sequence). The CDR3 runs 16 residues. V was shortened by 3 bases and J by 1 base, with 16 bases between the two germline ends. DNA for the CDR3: TGTGCCAGCAGTTTTCGGCGGGGTACTCTTTCCTACGAGCAGTACTTC. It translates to CASSFRRGTLSYEQYF.

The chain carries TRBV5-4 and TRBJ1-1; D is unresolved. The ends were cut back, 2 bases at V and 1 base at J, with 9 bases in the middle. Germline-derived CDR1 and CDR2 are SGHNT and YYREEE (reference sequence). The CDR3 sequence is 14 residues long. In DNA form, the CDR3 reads TGTGCCAGCAGCTTACTTACAGAGAACACTGAAGCTTTCTTT. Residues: CASSLLTENTEAFF. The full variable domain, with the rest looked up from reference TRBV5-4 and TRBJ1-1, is ETGVTQSPTHLIKTRGQQVTLRCSSQSGHNTVSWYQQALGQGPQFIFQYYREEENGRGNFPPRFSGLQFPNYSSELNVNALELDDSALYLCASSLLTENTEAFFGQGTRLTVV.

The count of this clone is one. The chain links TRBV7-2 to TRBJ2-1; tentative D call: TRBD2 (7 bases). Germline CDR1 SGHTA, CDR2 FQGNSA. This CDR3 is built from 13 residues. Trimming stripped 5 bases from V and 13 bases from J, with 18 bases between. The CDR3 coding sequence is TGTGCCAGCAGCCAGAGTGACGGGGGGCCTCAGTTCTTC. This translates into CASSQSDGGPQFF.

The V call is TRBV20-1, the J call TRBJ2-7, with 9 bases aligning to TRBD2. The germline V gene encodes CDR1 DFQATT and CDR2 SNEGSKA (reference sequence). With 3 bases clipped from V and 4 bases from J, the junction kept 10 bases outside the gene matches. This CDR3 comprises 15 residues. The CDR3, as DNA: TGCAGTGCTAGTGACGCTAGCGGGGCGGGTTACGAGCAGTACTTC. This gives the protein CSASDASGAGYEQYF.

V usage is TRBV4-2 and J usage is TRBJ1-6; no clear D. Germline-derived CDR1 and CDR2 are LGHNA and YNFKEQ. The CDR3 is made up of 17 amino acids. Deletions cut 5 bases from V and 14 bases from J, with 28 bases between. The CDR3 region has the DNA TGTGCCAGCAGCGAGAGTCAGGTGCCCCCCCAAATTATGGCCCTCCACTTT. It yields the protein CASSESQVPPQIMALHF.

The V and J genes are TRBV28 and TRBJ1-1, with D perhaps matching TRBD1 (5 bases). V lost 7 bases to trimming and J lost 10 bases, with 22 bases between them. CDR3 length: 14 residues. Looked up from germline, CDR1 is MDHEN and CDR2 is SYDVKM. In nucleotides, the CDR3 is TGTGCCAGCATTTCCGGGACTCAGGCACAGGTAGCTTTCTTT. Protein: CASISGTQAQVAFF.

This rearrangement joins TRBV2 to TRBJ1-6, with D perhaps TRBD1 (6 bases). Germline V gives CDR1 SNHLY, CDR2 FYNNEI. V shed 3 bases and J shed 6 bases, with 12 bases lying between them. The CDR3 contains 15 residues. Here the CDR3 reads CASSELQGSNSPLHF. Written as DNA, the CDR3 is TGTGCCAGCAGTGAGTTACAGGGAAGTAATTCACCCCTCCACTTT.

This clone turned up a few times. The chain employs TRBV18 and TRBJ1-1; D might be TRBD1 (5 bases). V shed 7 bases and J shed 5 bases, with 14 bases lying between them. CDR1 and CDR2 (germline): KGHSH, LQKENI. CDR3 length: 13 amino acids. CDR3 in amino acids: CASFSSAGTEAFF. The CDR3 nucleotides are TGTGCCAGCTTTTCCTCGGCAGGGACTGAAGCTTTCTTT.

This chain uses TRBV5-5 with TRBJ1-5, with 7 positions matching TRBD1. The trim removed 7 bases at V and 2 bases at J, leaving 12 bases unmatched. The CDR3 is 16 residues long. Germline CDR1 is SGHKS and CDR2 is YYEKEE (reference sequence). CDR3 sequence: CASLGAGGSGNQPQHF. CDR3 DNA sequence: TGTGCCAGCCTCGGGGCAGGGGGAAGTGGCAATCAGCCCCAGCATTTT.